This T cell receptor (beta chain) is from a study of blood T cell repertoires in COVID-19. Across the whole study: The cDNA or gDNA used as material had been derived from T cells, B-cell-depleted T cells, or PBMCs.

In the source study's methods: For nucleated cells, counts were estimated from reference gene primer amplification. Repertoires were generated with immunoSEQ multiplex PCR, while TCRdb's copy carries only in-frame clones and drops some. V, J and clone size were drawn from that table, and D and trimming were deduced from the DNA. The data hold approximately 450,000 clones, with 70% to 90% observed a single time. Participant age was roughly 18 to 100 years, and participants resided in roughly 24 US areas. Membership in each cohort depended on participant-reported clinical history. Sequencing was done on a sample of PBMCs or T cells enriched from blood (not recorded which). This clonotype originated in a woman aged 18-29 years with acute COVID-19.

CDR3 DNA sequence: TGTGCCAGCAGTTCTGGGGGGGGGTCGGATACGCAGTATTTT. Amino acids: CASSSGGGSDTQYF. This chain links TRBV28 with TRBJ2-3, with 7 bases matching TRBD2. CDR1 and CDR2 from the germline V gene are MDHEN and SYDVKM. V gave up 4 bases and J gave up 6 bases; unmatched junction bases: 7. This CDR3 is built from 14 residues. Filled out from reference TRBV28 and TRBJ2-3, the complete variable domain reads DVKVTQSSRYLVKRTGEKVFLECVQDMDHENMFWYRQDPGLGLRLIYFSYDVKMKEKGDIPEGYSVSREKKERFSLILESASTNQTSMYLCASSSGGGSDTQYFGPGTRLTVL.